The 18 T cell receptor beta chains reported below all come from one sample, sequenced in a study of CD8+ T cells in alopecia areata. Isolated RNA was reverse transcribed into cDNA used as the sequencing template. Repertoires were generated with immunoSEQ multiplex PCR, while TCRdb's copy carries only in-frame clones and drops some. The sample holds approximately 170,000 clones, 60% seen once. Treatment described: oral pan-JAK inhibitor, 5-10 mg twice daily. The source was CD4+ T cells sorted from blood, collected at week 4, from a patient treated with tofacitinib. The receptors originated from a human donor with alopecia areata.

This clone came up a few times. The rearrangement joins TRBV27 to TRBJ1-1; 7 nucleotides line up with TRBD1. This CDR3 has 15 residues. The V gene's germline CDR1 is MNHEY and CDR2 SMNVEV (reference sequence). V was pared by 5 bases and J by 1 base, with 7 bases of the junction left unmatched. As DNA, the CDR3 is TGTGCCAGCAGTCCCGCCCGGACAGGGAACACTGAAGCTTTCTTT. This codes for CASSPARTGNTEAFF.

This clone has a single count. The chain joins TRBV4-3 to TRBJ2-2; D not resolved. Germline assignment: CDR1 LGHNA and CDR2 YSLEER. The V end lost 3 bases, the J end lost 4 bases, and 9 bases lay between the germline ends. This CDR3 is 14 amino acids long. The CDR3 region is CASSQGLSTGELFF. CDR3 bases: TGCGCCAGCAGCCAGGGGTTAAGCACCGGGGAGCTGTTTTTT.

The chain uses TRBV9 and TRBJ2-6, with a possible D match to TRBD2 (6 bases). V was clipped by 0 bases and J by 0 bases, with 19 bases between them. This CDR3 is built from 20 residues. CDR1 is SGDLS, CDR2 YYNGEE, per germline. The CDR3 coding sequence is TGTGCCAGCAGCGTAGGAGATCGGGAGCGGAGAAGCTCTGGGGCCAACGTCCTGACTTTC. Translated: CASSVGDRERRSSGANVLTF. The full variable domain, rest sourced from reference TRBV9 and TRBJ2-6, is DSGVTQTPKHLITATGQRVTLRCSPRSGDLSVYWYQQSLDQGLQFLIQYYNGEERAKGNILERFSAQQFPDLHSELNLSSLELGDSALYFCASSVGDRERRSSGANVLTFGAGSRLTVL.

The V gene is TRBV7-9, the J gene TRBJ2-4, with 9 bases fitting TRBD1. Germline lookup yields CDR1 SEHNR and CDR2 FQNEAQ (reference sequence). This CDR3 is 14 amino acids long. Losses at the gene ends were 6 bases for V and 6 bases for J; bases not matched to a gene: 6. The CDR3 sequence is CASRGTGSGNIQYF. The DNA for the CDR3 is TGTGCCAGCAGGGGGACAGGGAGTGGAAACATTCAGTACTTC.

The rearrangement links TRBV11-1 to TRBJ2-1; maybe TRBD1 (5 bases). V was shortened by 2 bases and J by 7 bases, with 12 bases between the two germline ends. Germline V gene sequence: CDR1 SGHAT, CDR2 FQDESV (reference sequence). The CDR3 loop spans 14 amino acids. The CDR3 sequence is CASSLSVRVNEQFF. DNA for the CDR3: TGTGCCAGCAGCTTAAGTGTCAGGGTAAATGAGCAGTTCTTC.

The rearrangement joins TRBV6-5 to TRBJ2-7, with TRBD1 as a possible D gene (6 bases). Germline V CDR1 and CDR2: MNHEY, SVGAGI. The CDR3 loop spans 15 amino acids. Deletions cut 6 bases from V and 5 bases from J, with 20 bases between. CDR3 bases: TGTGCCAGCAGCTATTGGAAAACAGGGTTCCACGAGCAGTACTTC. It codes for CASSYWKTGFHEQYF.

The CDR3 region has the DNA TGTGCCAGCTCACCAGCCGGGAAGAGCAATCAGCCCCAGCATTTT. It is translated as CASSPAGKSNQPQHF. The chain links TRBV18 to TRBJ1-5; D gene ambiguous. The V and J ends lost 2 bases and 1 base respectively, with 9 bases between them. The germline CDR1 and CDR2 sequences are KGHSH and LQKENI. The CDR3 is 15 amino acids.

CDR3 in DNA: TGTGCCACCAGCCCCCCTAGCGGGAGAACCGGGGAGCTGTTTTTT. Its protein product is CATSPPSGRTGELFF. The chain has TRBV15 and TRBJ2-2; 10 positions agree with TRBD2. V was pared by 5 bases and J by 5 bases, with 5 bases of the junction left unmatched. Looked up from germline, CDR1 is LNHNV and CDR2 is YYDKDF (reference sequence). The CDR3 runs to 15 residues.

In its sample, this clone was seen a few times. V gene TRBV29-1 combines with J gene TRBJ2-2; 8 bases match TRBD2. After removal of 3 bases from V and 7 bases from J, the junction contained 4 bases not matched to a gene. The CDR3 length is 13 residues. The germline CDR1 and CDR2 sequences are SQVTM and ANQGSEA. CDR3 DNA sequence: TGCAGCGTTGACGGACTAGCTGGCGGGGAGCTGTTTTTT. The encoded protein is CSVDGLAGGELFF.

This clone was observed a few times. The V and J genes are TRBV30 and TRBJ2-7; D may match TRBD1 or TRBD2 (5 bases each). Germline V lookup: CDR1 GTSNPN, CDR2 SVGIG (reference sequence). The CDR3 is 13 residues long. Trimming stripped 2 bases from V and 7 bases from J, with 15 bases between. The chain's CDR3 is CAWSPRGAGEQYF. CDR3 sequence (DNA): TGTGCCTGGAGTCCGCGAGGGGCCGGGGAGCAGTACTTC.

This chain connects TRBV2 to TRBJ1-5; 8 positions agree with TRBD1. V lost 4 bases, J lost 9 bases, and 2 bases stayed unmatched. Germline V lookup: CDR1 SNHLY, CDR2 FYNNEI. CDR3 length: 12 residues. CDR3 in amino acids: CASSGDRRPQHF. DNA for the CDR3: TGTGCCAGCAGTGGGGACAGGCGGCCCCAGCATTTT.

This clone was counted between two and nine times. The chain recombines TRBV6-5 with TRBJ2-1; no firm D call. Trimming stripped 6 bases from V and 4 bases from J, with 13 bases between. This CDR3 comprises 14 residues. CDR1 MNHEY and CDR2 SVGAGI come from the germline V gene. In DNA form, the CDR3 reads TGTGCCAGCAGCCCCCTCGGGCGGTACAATGAGCAGTTCTTC. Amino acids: CASSPLGRYNEQFF.

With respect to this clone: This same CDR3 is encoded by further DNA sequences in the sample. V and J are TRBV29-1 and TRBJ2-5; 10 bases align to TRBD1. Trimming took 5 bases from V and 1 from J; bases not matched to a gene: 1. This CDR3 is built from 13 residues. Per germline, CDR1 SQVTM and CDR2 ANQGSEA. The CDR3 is CSVRDRGQETQYF. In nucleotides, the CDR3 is TGCAGCGTTAGGGACAGGGGCCAAGAGACCCAGTACTTC.

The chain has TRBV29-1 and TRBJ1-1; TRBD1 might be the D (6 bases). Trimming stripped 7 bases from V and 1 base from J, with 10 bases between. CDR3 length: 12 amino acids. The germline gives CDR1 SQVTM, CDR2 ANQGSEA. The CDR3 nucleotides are TGCAGCGCCGTGACAGGGAACACTGAAGCTTTCTTT. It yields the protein CSAVTGNTEAFF.

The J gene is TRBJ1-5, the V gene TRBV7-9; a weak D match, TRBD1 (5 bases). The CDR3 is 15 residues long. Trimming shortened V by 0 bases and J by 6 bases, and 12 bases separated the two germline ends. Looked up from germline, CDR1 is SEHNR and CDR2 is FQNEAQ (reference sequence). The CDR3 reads CASSLATGGGQPQHF. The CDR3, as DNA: TGTGCCAGCAGCTTAGCGACGGGGGGAGGTCAGCCCCAGCATTTT. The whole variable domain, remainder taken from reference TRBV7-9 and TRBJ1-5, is DTGVSQNPRHKITKRGQNVTFRCDPISEHNRLYWYRQTLGQGPEFLTYFQNEAQLEKSRLLSDRFSAERPKGSFSTLEIQRTEQGDSAMYLCASSLATGGGQPQHFGDGTRLSIL.

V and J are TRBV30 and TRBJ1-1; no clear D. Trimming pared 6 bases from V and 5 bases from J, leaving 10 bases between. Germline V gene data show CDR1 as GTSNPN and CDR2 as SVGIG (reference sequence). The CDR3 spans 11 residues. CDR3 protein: CACGWETEAFF. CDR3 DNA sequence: TGTGCCTGTGGTTGGGAGACTGAAGCTTTCTTT.

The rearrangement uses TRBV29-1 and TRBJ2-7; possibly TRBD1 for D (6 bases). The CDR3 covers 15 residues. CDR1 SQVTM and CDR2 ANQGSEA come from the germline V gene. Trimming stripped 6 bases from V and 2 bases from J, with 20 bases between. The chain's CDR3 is CSVETPLQGPYEQYF. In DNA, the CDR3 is TGCAGCGTCGAGACGCCGTTACAGGGACCCTACGAGCAGTACTTC.

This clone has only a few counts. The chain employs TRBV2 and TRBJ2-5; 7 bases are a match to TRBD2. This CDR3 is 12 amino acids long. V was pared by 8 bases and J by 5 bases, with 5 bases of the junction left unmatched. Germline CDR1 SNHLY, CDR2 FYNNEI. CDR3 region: CASAREEETQYF. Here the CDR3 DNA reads TGTGCCAGCGCCCGGGAGGAGGAGACCCAGTACTTC.